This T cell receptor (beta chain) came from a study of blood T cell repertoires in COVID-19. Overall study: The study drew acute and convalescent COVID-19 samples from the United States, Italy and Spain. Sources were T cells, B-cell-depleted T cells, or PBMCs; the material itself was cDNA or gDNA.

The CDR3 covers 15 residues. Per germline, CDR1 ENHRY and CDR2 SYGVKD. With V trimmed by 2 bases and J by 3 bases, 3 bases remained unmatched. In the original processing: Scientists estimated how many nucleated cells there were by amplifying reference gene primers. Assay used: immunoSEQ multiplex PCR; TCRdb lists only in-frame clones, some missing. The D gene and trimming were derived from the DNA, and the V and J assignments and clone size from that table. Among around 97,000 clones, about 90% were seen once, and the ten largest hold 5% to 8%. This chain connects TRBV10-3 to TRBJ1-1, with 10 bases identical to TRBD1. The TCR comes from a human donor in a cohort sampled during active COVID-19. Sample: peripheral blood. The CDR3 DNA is TGTGCCATCAGTGAGGACAGGGGGCTGGACACTGAAGCTTTCTTT. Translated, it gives CAISEDRGLDTEAFF.